The 16 T cell receptor beta chains below all came from one sample that was sequenced in a study of monozygotic twins with inflammatory bowel disease. No DNA is given; TCRdb re-called the 5' RACE reads and lists each CDR3 protein once. The listing records 350,000 to 550,000 distinct CDR3 sequences. Sequencing input: blood. The receptors here all came from a human donor with ulcerative colitis or Crohn's disease, or a healthy co-twin of an affected twin (not recorded which).

This CDR3 is CASSQVATRAWDEQFF. The chain recombines TRBV4-3 with TRBJ2-1; TCRdb's assignment of TRBD1 cannot be checked, as there is no DNA. From germline, CDR1 is LGHNA and CDR2 YSLEER. There are 16 residues in the CDR3.

The chain is built from TRBV7-6 and TRBJ2-1; the TRBD2 assignment by TCRdb is unverifiable without DNA. The germline V gene has CDR1 SGHVS and CDR2 FNYEAQ. The CDR3 spans 12 residues. CDR3 protein: CASSLGEGMSIF.

The chain links TRBV20-1 to TRBJ2-7; TCRdb calls TRBD1, which cannot be checked without DNA. The CDR3 has 13 amino acids. Germline assignment: CDR1 DFQATT and CDR2 SNEGSKA (reference sequence). The CDR3 protein is CSARWDKSYEQYF.

This chain joins TRBV10-3 and TRBJ1-1; TCRdb gives TRBD1 as the D gene, but with no DNA this cannot be confirmed. Germline CDR1 reads ENHRY; CDR2 reads SYGVKD. The CDR3 is made up of 14 amino acids. This CDR3 is CAISTQGWSTEAFF.

V is TRBV27 and J is TRBJ2-1; absent DNA, TCRdb's TRBD2 call cannot be checked. Germline loops: CDR1 MNHEY, CDR2 SMNVEV (reference sequence). The CDR3 totals 14 residues. The CDR3: CASSLPGLNNEQFF.

The V call is TRBV6-1, the J call TRBJ1-1; absent DNA, TCRdb's TRBD1 call cannot be checked. The CDR3 has 16 amino acids. CDR1 is MNHNS and CDR2 is SASEGT in the germline V gene. CDR3 loop: CASSPAGTFMNTEAFF.

V gene TRBV10-3 combines with J gene TRBJ2-2. Germline loops: CDR1 ENHRY, CDR2 SYGVKD. The CDR3 runs to 14 residues. CDR3 region: CAISDQRNTGELFF.

This chain links TRBV7-2 with TRBJ2-5; TCRdb's D call of TRBD2 is untestable without DNA. This CDR3 contains 18 residues. Per the germline V gene, CDR1 is SGHTA and CDR2 is FQGNSA. CDR3 sequence: CASSLASLAGGGQETQYF.

V usage is TRBV2 and J usage is TRBJ2-3. Germline V gives CDR1 SNHLY, CDR2 FYNNEI. CDR3 length equals 15 residues. The CDR3 spells CASSEEAASTDTQYF.

The V and J genes are TRBV9 and TRBJ1-1; TCRdb selects TRBD1, and the lack of DNA leaves this call unchecked. Per germline, CDR1 SGDLS and CDR2 YYNGEE. This CDR3 is 15 amino acids long. This CDR3 is CASSVAQGGSTEAFF.

The V call is TRBV12-3 or TRBV12-4, the J call TRBJ2-7. This CDR3 has 13 amino acids. The CDR3 reads CAPDGGRPYEQYF.

The chain combines TRBV5-1 with TRBJ1-3; absent DNA, TCRdb's TRBD1 call cannot be checked. The CDR3 sequence is 16 residues long. Germline CDR1 is SGHRS and CDR2 is YFSETQ. CDR3 amino acids: CASSAILQGGGNTIYF.

The rearrangement joins TRBV7-8 to TRBJ2-5; there is no DNA to check the TCRdb D call of TRBD1. Germline V CDR1 and CDR2: SGHVS, FQNEAQ. CDR3 length: 17 amino acids. The CDR3 sequence is CASSPGWGQVRQETQYF.

The chain joins TRBV7-2 to TRBJ2-1; TCRdb's D call, TRBD2, is unchecked because there is no DNA. CDR1 and CDR2 from the germline V gene are SGHTA and FQGNSA. CDR3 length: 15 residues. CDR3 in amino acids: CASSLGVISPANRFF.

The chain employs TRBV5-1 and TRBJ2-1; TCRdb outputs TRBD2, but without DNA this stays unchecked. The CDR3 extends over 15 amino acids. Germline values: CDR1 SGHRS, CDR2 YFSETQ. CDR3 residues: CASSPTSGRGNEQFF. The variable domain in full, completed from reference TRBV5-1 and TRBJ2-1, reads KAGVTQTPRYLIKTRGQQVTLSCSPISGHRSVSWYQQTPGQGLQFLFEYFSETQRNKGNFPGRFSGRQFSNSRSEMNVSTLELGDSALYLCASSPTSGRGNEQFFGPGTRLTVL.

The rearrangement uses TRBV25-1 and TRBJ1-2; TCRdb's assignment of TRBD1 cannot be checked, as there is no DNA. The CDR3 has 14 residues. In germline, CDR1 is MGHDK, CDR2 SYGVNS. CDR3 amino acids: CASSGDRALYGYTF.